This T cell receptor (beta chain) derives from a study of cytotoxic CD8 clonotypes in ibrutinib-treated CLL. Study-level background: In all, about a dozen patients were relapsed/refractory, fewer than 16 were treatment-naive and 17 to 18 were IGHV unmutated. Response samples followed a median about 12 months of treatment, range 6 to 36.

V was pared by 6 bases and J by 9 bases, with 11 bases of the junction left unmatched. Germline CDR1 and CDR2: SNHLY and FYNNEI. This CDR3 spans 13 amino acids. The data were produced by immunoSEQ multiplex PCR, yet TCRdb's version contains in-frame clones alone and is incomplete. The sample includes 42,000 or so clones, 65% to 70% seen only once; the top ten take 6% to 8%. Sequencing used PBMCs, obtained at disease progression, from a patient treated with ibrutinib. The TCR comes from a human donor with chronic lymphocytic leukemia. The chain couples TRBV2 to TRBJ2-7, with 7 bases that match TRBD1. CDR3: CASSEGQRVGQYF. In nucleotides, the CDR3 is TGTGCCAGCAGCGAGGGACAGCGCGTAGGGCAGTACTTC.